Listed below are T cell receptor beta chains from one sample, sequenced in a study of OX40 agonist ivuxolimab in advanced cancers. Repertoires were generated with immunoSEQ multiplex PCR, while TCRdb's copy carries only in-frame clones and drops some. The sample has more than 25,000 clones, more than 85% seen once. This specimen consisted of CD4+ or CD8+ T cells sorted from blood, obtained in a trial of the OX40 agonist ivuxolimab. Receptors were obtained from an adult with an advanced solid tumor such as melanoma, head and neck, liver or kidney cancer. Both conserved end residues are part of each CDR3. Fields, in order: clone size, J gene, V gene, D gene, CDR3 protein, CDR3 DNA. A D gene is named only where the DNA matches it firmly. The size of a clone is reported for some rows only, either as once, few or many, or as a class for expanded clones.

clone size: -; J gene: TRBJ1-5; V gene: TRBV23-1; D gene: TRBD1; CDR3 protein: CASSQPKGDRVNQPQHF; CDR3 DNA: TGCGCCAGCAGTCAACCCAAGGGGGACAGGGTCAATCAGCCCCAGCATTTT
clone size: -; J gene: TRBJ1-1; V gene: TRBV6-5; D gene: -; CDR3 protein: CASSYSQATEAFF; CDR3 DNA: TGTGCCAGCAGTTACTCCCAGGCCACTGAAGCTTTCTTT
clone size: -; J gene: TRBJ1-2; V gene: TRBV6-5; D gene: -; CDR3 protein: CASSYSRPEANYGYTF; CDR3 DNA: TGTGCCAGCAGTTACTCGAGGCCGGAAGCTAACTATGGCTACACCTTC
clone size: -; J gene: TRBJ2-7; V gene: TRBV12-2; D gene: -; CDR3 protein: CASRTRDPLSYEQYF; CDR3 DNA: TGTGCAAGTCGCACCAGGGACCCCCTTTCCTACGAGCAGTACTTC
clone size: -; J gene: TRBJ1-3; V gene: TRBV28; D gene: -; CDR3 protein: CASSSTSVSLSGNTIYF; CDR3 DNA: TGTGCCAGCAGTTCTACTTCAGTGTCCCTCTCTGGAAACACCATATATTTT
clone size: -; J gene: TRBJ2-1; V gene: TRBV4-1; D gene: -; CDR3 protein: CASSQDGERSTYNEQFF; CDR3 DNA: TGCGCCAGCAGCCAAGATGGAGAGCGATCGACCTACAATGAGCAGTTCTTC
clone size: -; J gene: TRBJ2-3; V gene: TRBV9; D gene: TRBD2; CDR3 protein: CASSHGTSGWGDTQYF; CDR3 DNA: TGTGCCAGCAGCCATGGGACTAGCGGATGGGGAGATACGCAGTATTTT
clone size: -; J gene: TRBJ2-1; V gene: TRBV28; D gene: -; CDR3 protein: CASSFTLDEQFF; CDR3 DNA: TGTGCCAGCAGTTTTACGTTGGATGAGCAGTTCTTC
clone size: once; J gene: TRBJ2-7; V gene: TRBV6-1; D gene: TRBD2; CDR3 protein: CATLGDGRDYYEQYF; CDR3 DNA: TGTGCCACCCTGGGAGATGGGAGGGATTATTACGAGCAGTACTTC
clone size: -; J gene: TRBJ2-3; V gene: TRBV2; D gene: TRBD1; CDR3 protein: CASLDRVGDTQYF; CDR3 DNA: TGTGCCTCATTGGACAGGGTCGGCGATACGCAGTATTTT
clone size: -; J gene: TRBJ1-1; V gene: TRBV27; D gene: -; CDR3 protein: CASSLRTAGEAFF; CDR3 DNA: TGTGCCAGCAGTTTAAGGACGGCCGGGGAAGCTTTCTTT
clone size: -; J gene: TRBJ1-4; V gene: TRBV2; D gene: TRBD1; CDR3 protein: CASQGQAGTNEKLFF; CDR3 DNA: TGTGCCAGCCAGGGACAGGCTGGAACTAATGAAAAACTGTTTTTT
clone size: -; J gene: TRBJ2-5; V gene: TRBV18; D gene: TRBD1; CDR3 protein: CASSPFPGQQETQYF; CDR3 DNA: TGTGCCAGCTCACCTTTTCCGGGACAGCAAGAGACCCAGTACTTC
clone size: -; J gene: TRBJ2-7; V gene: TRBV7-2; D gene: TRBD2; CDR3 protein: CASSWGGGGLDGYF; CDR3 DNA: TGTGCCAGCAGCTGGGGGGGAGGAGGACTCGACGGGTACTTC
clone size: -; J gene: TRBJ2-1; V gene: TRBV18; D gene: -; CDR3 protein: CASSPGAGVEQFF; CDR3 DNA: TGTGCCAGCTCACCAGGGGCAGGGGTCGAGCAGTTCTTC
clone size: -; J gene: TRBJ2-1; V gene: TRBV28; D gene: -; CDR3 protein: CASSFRGGANEQFF; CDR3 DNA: TGTGCCAGCAGTTTTAGGGGGGGCGCGAATGAGCAGTTCTTC
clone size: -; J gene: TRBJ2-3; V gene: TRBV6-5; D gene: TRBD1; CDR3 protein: CASSSDRADTQYF; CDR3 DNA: TGTGCCAGCAGCTCAGACAGGGCCGATACGCAGTATTTT
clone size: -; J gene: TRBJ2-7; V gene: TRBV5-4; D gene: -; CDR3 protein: CASSSDSYEQYF; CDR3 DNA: TGTGCCAGCAGCTCTGACAGCTACGAGCAGTACTTC
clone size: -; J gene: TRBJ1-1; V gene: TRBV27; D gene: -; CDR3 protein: CASSFQGRTEAFF; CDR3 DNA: TGTGCCAGCAGTTTTCAGGGGCGAACTGAAGCTTTCTTT
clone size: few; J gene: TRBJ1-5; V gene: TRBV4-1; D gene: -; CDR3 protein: CASSQDGGSNQPQHF; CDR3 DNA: TGCGCCAGCAGCCAAGATGGGGGTAGCAATCAGCCCCAGCATTTT
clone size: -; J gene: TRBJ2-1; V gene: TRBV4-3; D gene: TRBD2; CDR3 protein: CASSQDSLGTSGNEQFF; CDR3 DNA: TGCGCCAGCAGCCAAGATTCCCTCGGGACTAGCGGGAATGAGCAGTTCTTC
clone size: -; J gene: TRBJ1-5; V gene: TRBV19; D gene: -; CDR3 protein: CASSIGGRDPSQHF; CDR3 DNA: TGTGCCAGTAGTATTGGAGGGAGGGATCCTTCCCAGCATTTT
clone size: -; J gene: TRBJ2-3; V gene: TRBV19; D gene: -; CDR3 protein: CASSTPTGERTDTQYF; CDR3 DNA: TGTGCCAGTAGTACCCCAACAGGAGAGCGCACAGATACGCAGTATTTT
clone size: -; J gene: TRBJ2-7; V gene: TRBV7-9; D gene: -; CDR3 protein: CASTSQLVGEPYEQYF; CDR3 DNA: TGTGCCAGCACCTCCCAGCTCGTGGGGGAACCCTACGAGCAGTACTTC
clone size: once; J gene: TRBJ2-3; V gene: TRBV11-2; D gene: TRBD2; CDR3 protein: CASSLGLADTQYF; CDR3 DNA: TGTGCCAGCAGCTTAGGACTAGCGGATACGCAGTATTTT
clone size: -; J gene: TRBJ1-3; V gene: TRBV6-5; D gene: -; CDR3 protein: CASSPSQLSGNTIYF; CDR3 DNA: TGTGCCAGCAGTCCGTCCCAGCTCTCTGGAAACACCATATATTTT
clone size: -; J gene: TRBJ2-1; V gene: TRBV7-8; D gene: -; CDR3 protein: CASSFRQAVRSYNEQFF; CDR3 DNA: TGTGCCAGCAGCTTTCGACAGGCCGTTCGCTCCTACAATGAGCAGTTCTTC
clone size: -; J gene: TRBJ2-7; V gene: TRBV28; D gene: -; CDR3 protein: CASSLITGTADSYEQYF; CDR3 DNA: TGTGCCAGCAGTTTAATAACCGGGACGGCGGACTCCTACGAGCAGTACTTC
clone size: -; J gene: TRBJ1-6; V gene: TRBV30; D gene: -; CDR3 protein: CAWSVDNNSPLHF; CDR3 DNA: TGTGCCTGGAGTGTAGACAATAATTCACCCCTCCACTTT
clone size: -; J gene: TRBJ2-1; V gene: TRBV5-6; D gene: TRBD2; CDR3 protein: CASSTPVVTSNFHEQFF; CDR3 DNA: TGTGCCAGCAGCACCCCGGTCGTGACTAGCAACTTCCATGAGCAGTTCTTC
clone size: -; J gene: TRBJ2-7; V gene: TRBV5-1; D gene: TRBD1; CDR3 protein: CASSAGQGGSYEQYF; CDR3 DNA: TGCGCCAGCAGCGCCGGACAGGGGGGTTCCTACGAGCAGTACTTC
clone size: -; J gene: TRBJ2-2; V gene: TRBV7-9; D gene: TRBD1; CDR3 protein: CASSYGGQAITGELFF; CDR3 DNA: TGTGCCAGCAGCTACGGGGGACAGGCGATCACCGGGGAGCTGTTTTTT
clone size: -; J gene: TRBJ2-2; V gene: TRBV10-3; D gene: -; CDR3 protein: CAIRGSIGELFF; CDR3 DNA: TGTGCCATCAGGGGGTCCATCGGGGAGCTGTTTTTT
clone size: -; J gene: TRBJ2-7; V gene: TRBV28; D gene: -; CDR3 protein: CASSLGSYEQYF; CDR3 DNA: TGTGCCAGCAGTTTAGGGTCCTACGAGCAGTACTTC
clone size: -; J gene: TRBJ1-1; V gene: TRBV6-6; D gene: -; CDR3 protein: CASSDGGMNTEAFF; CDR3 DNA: TGTGCCAGCAGTGACGGGGGCATGAACACTGAAGCTTTCTTT
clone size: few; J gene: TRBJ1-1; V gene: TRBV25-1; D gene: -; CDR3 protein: CASRGQEAFF; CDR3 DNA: TGTGCCAGCAGAGGGCAGGAAGCTTTCTTT
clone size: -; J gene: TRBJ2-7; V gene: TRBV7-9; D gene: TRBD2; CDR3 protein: CASSSPGTSGNEQYF; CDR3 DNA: TGTGCCAGCAGCTCGCCCGGGACTAGCGGGAACGAGCAGTACTTC
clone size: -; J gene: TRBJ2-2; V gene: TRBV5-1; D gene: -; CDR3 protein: CASSRKYTGELFF; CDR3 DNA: TGCGCCAGCAGCCGGAAGTACACCGGGGAGCTGTTTTTT
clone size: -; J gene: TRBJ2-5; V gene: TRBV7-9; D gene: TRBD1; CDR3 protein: CASSPGRTGDQETQYF; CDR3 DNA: TGTGCCAGCAGCCCAGGCCGGACAGGGGATCAAGAGACCCAGTACTTC
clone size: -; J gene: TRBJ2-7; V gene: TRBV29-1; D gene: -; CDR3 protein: CSVDLGNSDFNEQYF; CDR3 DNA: TGCAGCGTTGACTTAGGGAACTCTGACTTTAACGAGCAGTACTTC
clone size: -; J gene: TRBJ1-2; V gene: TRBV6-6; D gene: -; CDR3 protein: CASRMGLNYGYTF; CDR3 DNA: TGTGCCAGCAGGATGGGGCTAAACTATGGCTACACCTTC
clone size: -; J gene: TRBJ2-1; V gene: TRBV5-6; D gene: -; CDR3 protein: CASSYGSNEQFF; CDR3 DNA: TGTGCCAGCAGCTATGGGTCCAATGAGCAGTTCTTC
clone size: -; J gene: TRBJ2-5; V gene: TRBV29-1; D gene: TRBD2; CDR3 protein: CSVDPSGGNLQETQYF; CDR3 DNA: TGCAGCGTTGATCCTAGCGGGGGGAACCTCCAAGAGACCCAGTACTTC
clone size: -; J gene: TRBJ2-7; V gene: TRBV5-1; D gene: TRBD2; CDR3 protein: CASSLKGLAGYEQYF; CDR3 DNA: TGCGCCAGCAGCTTAAAGGGACTAGCGGGATACGAGCAGTACTTC
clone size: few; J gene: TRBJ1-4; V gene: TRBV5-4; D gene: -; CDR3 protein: CASTLVPGVEEKLFF; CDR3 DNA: TGTGCCAGCACCTTAGTGCCGGGTGTTGAAGAAAAACTGTTTTTT
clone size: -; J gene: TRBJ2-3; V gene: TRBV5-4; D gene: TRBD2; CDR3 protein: CASSSLLAGRGTDTQYF; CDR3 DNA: TGTGCCAGCAGCTCCCTCTTGGCGGGGAGGGGCACAGATACGCAGTATTTT
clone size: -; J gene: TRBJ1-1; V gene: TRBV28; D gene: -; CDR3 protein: CASSLIPFGQSTEAFF; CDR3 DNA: TGTGCCAGCAGTTTAATCCCCTTCGGACAGTCCACTGAAGCTTTCTTT
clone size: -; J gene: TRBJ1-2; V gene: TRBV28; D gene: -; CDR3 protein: CASSLSGGGGYGYTF; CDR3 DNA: TGTGCCAGCAGTTTATCGGGTGGAGGCGGATATGGCTACACCTTC
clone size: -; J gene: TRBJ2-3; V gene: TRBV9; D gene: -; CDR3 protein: CASRRDRGFADTQYF; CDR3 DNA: TGTGCCAGCCGGCGGGACCGGGGCTTCGCAGATACGCAGTATTTT
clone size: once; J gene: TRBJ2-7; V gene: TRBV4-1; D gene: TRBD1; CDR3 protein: CASSQAGQGLYEQYF; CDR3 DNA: TGCGCCAGCAGCCAAGCGGGACAGGGACTCTACGAGCAGTACTTC
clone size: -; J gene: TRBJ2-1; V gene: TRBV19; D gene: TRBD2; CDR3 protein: CASLSGAGPRGEQFF; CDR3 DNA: TGTGCCAGTCTAAGCGGGGCGGGACCACGGGGGGAGCAGTTCTTC
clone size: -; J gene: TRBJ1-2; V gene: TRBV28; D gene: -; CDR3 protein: CASSLSINYGYTF; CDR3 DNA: TGTGCCAGCAGTTTATCCATTAACTATGGCTACACCTTC
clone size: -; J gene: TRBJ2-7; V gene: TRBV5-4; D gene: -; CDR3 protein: CASSPGELSYEQYF; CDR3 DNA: TGTGCCAGCAGCCCGGGGGAACTTTCCTACGAGCAGTACTTC
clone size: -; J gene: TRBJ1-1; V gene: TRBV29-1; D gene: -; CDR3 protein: CSVGGEGSTEAFF; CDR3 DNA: TGCAGCGTTGGTGGGGAAGGGAGCACTGAAGCTTTCTTT
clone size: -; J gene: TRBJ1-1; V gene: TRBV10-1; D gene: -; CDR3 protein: CASSSRTQHFF; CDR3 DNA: TGCGCCAGCAGTTCCCGGACGCAGCATTTCTTT
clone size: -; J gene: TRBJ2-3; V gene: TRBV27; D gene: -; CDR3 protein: CASSLWATDTQYF; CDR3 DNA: TGTGCCAGCAGTTTATGGGCCACAGATACGCAGTATTTT
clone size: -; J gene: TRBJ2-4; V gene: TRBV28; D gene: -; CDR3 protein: CASSFPGTNIQYF; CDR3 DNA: TGTGCCAGCAGTTTCCCAGGGACCAACATTCAGTACTTC
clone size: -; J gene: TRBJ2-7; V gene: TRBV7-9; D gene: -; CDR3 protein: CASSLVQGWDEQYF; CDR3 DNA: TGTGCCAGCAGCTTAGTACAGGGTTGGGACGAGCAGTACTTC
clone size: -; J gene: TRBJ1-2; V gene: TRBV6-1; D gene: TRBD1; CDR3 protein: CASSSGGYGYTF; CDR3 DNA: TGTGCCAGCAGCTCAGGGGGTTATGGCTACACCTTC
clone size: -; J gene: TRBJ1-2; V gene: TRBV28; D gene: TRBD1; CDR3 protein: CASSEQGAEGYTF; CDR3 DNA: TGTGCCAGCAGTGAGCAGGGGGCTGAAGGCTACACCTTC